This passage covers 14 T cell receptor beta chains from one sample sequenced in a study of cytomegalovirus exposure and HLA in healthy donors. In the PCR, 60 Vbeta and 13 Jbeta primers were used. The table came from immunoSEQ multiplex PCR; TCRdb's copy has only in-frame clones and leaves some out. The sample has 95,000 to 150,000 clones, roughly 80% seen once; the top ten hold 2.1%. Sequences were obtained from PBMCs. Receptor source: a man aged 25 to 40 in good health and CMV-seronegative.

This clone was picked up one time. The rearrangement uses TRBV29-1 and TRBJ2-5; TRBD2 agrees at 7 bases. The CDR3 runs to 13 residues. The junction had 6 bases not matched to a gene; V was cut back by 4 bases and J by 4 bases. Germline lookup yields CDR1 SQVTM and CDR2 ANQGSEA. CDR3: CSVGTRAAETQYF. As DNA, the CDR3 is TGCAGCGTTGGGACTAGGGCGGCAGAGACCCAGTACTTC.

The V gene is TRBV7-9, the J gene TRBJ2-5, with 11 nucleotides matching TRBD2. The CDR3 covers 19 residues. V lost 1 base to trimming and J lost 2 bases; unmatched junction nucleotides: 12. Germline V gene lookup returns CDR1 SEHNR and CDR2 FQNEAQ (reference sequence). The CDR3 spells CASSLGRSASGGLQETQYF. The CDR3 nucleotides are TGTGCCAGCAGCTTAGGAAGATCGGCTAGCGGGGGGTTACAAGAGACCCAGTACTTC.

The table lists this clone with a count of one. V is TRBV6-5 and J is TRBJ1-1; TRBD1 is a possible D gene (5 bases). Germline CDR1 reads MNHEY; CDR2 reads SVGAGI. CDR3 length: 14 residues. With 2 bases removed from V and 1 base from J, the gap between germline ends came to 8 bases. DNA of the CDR3: TGTGCCAGCAGTTACCCAGGGCGGAACACTGAAGCTTTCTTT. Translation: CASSYPGRNTEAFF.

With respect to this clone: Distinct nucleotide sequences in the sample also encode this CDR3. V and J are TRBV7-2 and TRBJ1-1, with D unresolved. The ends were cut back, 6 bases at V and 9 bases at J, with 17 bases in the middle. There are 13 residues in the CDR3. Germline V gene sequence: CDR1 SGHTA, CDR2 FQGNSA. CDR3 DNA: TGTGCCAGCAGGAAATCACAAAACAGTAAAGCTTTCTTT. Protein product: CASRKSQNSKAFF.

This clone was found a few times. V gene TRBV5-1 combines with J gene TRBJ1-6; perhaps TRBD1 as D (6 bases). The CDR3 runs to 16 residues. V was clipped by 4 bases and J by 2 bases, with 13 bases between them. Germline V gene sequence: CDR1 SGHRS, CDR2 YFSETQ. The CDR3 bases are TGCGCCAGCAGCGAAGGACAGAACCCCTATAATTCACCCCTCCACTTT. It encodes CASSEGQNPYNSPLHF.

This clone was seen more than once but under ten times. The genes are TRBV5-6 and TRBJ1-3, with D hard to call. V lost 3 bases, J lost 0 bases, and 7 bases lay in between. Germline V gene lookup returns CDR1 SGHDT and CDR2 YYEEEE. The CDR3 is 14 residues long. The CDR3 coding sequence is TGTGCCAGCAGCTCGCTGAGCTCTGGAAACACCATATATTTT. Protein sequence: CASSSLSSGNTIYF. Combining the CDR3 with reference TRBV5-6 and TRBJ1-3 gives the whole variable domain DAGVTQSPTHLIKTRGQQVTLRCSPKSGHDTVSWYQQALGQGPQFIFQYYEEEERQRGNFPDRFSGHQFPNYSSELNVNALLLGDSALYLCASSSLSSGNTIYFGEGSWLTVV.

The V gene is TRBV4-3, the J gene TRBJ1-2; 7 positions agree with TRBD1. The CDR3 has 14 residues. Germline CDR1 LGHNA, CDR2 YSLEER. V lost 2 bases, J lost 5 bases, and 5 bases stayed unmatched. This CDR3 is CASSQIQGSYGYTF. CDR3 nucleotide sequence: TGCGCCAGCAGCCAAATACAGGGGAGTTATGGCTACACCTTC.

This rearrangement joins TRBV7-7 to TRBJ2-2, with D tentatively TRBD2 (6 bases). V lost 1 base and J lost 4, with 16 bases in between. The CDR3 covers 17 residues. The germline gives CDR1 SSHAT, CDR2 FNYEAQ (reference sequence). The CDR3 is CASSLGRVPAGTGELFF. As DNA, the CDR3 is TGTGCCAGCAGCTTAGGTCGGGTCCCAGCGGGCACCGGGGAGCTGTTTTTT.

This clone was observed once. This chain connects TRBV7-9 to TRBJ2-2; a possible D gene is TRBD1 (6 bases). The CDR3 extends over 16 amino acids. Per germline, CDR1 SEHNR and CDR2 FQNEAQ (reference sequence). Trimming took 4 bases from V and 0 from J, leaving 12 bases between them. CDR3 DNA sequence: TGTGCCAGCAGCTCGTCCGGACAGCCGAACACCGGGGAGCTGTTTTTT. Translated: CASSSSGQPNTGELFF.

The genes are TRBV18 and TRBJ2-1; D possibly corresponds to TRBD1 (8 bases). V was shortened by 3 bases and J by 4 bases, with 16 bases between the two germline ends. Germline-derived CDR1 and CDR2 are KGHSH and LQKENI. The CDR3 is 16 amino acids. The CDR3 DNA reads as TGTGCCAGCTCACCCCCCACAGGGGGGGGATACAATGAGCAGTTCTTC. Translated, it gives CASSPPTGGGYNEQFF.

This chain uses TRBV11-3 with TRBJ2-1; 13 nucleotides agree with TRBD2. The CDR3 spans 16 residues. Looked up from germline, CDR1 is SGHNT and CDR2 is YENEEA. Trimming cost V 1 base and J 7 bases; bases outside gene matches: 4. CDR3 sequence: CASSLGLAGGRNEQFF. The CDR3 DNA follows: TGTGCCAGCAGCTTAGGACTAGCGGGGGGCCGGAATGAGCAGTTCTTC.

The V and J genes are TRBV5-1 and TRBJ2-3; TRBD2 agrees at 10 bases. CDR1 is SGHRS and CDR2 is YFSETQ in the germline V gene. The V segment lost 4 bases and the J segment 3 bases; nucleotides outside the gene matches: 8. This CDR3 spans 16 amino acids. The CDR3 bases are TGCGCCAGCAGCACCGGAGCGGGGGGGCTAACAGATACGCAGTATTTT. Its translation is CASSTGAGGLTDTQYF. Combining the CDR3 with reference TRBV5-1 and TRBJ2-3 gives the whole variable domain KAGVTQTPRYLIKTRGQQVTLSCSPISGHRSVSWYQQTPGQGLQFLFEYFSETQRNKGNFPGRFSGRQFSNSRSEMNVSTLELGDSALYLCASSTGAGGLTDTQYFGPGTRLTVL.

This clone was observed a single time. This sequence joins TRBV7-9 and TRBJ1-2, with D tentatively TRBD1 (5 bases). CDR3 length: 15 residues. CDR1 and CDR2 (germline): SEHNR, FQNEAQ (reference sequence). Trimming shortened V by 1 base and J by 3 bases, and 12 bases separated the two germline ends. CDR3 in DNA: TGTGCCAGCAGCTTAGGGGGCAGCAAATACTATGGCTACACCTTC. It encodes CASSLGGSKYYGYTF.

DNA of the CDR3: TGTGTCTGGCTAGCGGGGCTAGATAGCACAGATACGCAGTATTTT. It yields the protein CVWLAGLDSTDTQYF. The chain links TRBV5-4 to TRBJ2-3, with 9 bases lining up with TRBD2. The germline CDR1 and CDR2 sequences are SGHNT and YYREEE (reference sequence). The CDR3 totals 15 residues.